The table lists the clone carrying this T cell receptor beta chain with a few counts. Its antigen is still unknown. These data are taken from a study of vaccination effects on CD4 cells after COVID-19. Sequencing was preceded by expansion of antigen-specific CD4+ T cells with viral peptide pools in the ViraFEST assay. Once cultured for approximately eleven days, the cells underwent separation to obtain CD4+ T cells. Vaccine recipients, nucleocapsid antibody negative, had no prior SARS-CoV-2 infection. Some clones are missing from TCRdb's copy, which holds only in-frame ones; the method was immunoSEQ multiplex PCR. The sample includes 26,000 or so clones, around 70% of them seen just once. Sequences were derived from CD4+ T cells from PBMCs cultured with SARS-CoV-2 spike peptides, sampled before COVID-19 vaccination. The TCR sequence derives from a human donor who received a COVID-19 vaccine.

CDR3 in DNA: TGCGCCAGCAGCCAAGGGACTAGCCCCACCGGGGAGCTGTTTTTT. This codes for CASSQGTSPTGELFF. The V call is TRBV4-1, the J call TRBJ2-2; the match to TRBD2 covers 8 bases. The trim removed 1 base at V and 4 bases at J, leaving 2 bases unmatched. This CDR3 has 15 amino acids. Germline V CDR1 and CDR2: MGHRA, YSYEKL.